The T cell receptor (beta chain) under discussion was sequenced for a study of T cell changes during pregnancy in multiple sclerosis. The assay was immunoSEQ multiplex PCR, and TCRdb's table has in-frame clones only and misses some. The sample lists around 49,000 clones, roughly 90% occurring once. The germline gives CDR1 SGHNT, CDR2 YENEEA. The V end lost 11 bases, the J end lost 2 bases, and 14 bases lay between the germline ends. CDR3 length equals 13 residues. This sequence originates from a female donor in good health, enrolled as a control in a pregnancy study. The material was peripheral blood, obtained after pregnancy. This chain links TRBV11-3 with TRBJ2-3; maybe TRBD2 (6 bases). This CDR3 reads CASRSSATDTQYF. Written as DNA, the CDR3 is TGTGCCTCCCGGTCTAGCGCCACAGATACGCAGTATTTT. Full variable domain (missing parts from reference TRBV11-3 and TRBJ2-3): EAGVVQSPRYKIIEKKQPVAFWCNPISGHNTLYWYLQNLGQGPELLIRYENEEAVDDSQLPKDRFSAERLKGVDSTLKIQPAELGDSAVYLCASRSSATDTQYFGPGTRLTVL.